The 22 T cell receptor beta chains presented below share a single source sample, sequenced in a study of blood T cell repertoires in COVID-19 (dated by TCRdb to 2018 to 2021). Library generation was performed with the immunoSEQ multiplex PCR assay. This immuneACCESS table, as held by TCRdb, lists in-frame sequences with V and J called but not all clones. Of the missing ones, under half trace to an unresolved V gene in checked studies; the others have no known cause. A total of about 220,000 clones appear in this sample, 83% of them only once. Of the sample, nearly 5% is held by the ten largest clones. Sequencing was performed on PBMCs or T cells enriched from blood (not recorded which). Every receptor here comes from a woman aged 45-65 years who had been exposed to COVID-19.

This chain links TRBV19 with TRBJ2-3; the match to TRBD2 covers 10 bases. This CDR3 contains 14 residues. Germline assignment: CDR1 LNHDA and CDR2 SQIVND (reference sequence). V lost 5 bases and J lost 9; bases outside the gene matches: 8. CDR3 bases: TGTGCCAGTAGTCCCTGGACTAGCGGAGGGACGCAGTATTTT. Its translation is CASSPWTSGGTQYF.

The J gene is TRBJ2-7, the V gene TRBV30; 9 positions match TRBD1. Trimming took 2 bases from V and 3 from J; bases not matched to a gene: 11. Germline V CDR1 and CDR2: GTSNPN, SVGIG (reference sequence). The CDR3 length is 16 residues. The CDR3 is CAWSSPWGDRVYEQYF. The CDR3 DNA reads as TGTGCCTGGAGTTCCCCGTGGGGGGACAGGGTCTACGAGCAGTACTTC. The full variable domain, with the rest looked up from reference TRBV30 and TRBJ2-7, is SQTIHQWPATLVQPVGSPLSLECTVEGTSNPNLYWYRQAAGRGLQLLFYSVGIGQISSEVPQNLSASRPQDRQFILSSKKLLLSDSGFYLCAWSSPWGDRVYEQYFGPGTRLTVT.

V usage is TRBV25-1 and J usage is TRBJ2-1; 9 nucleotides line up with TRBD1. This CDR3 is built from 15 residues. After removal of 8 bases from V and 6 bases from J, the junction contained 11 bases not matched to a gene. CDR1 and CDR2 from the germline V gene are MGHDK and SYGVNS. The CDR3 DNA sequence: TGTGCCAGCTCAAGACGGGACAGGGTGGCCAATGAGCAGTTCTTC. Residues: CASSRRDRVANEQFF.

The chain employs TRBV7-8 and TRBJ1-4; weak D call: TRBD1 (6 bases). The CDR3 extends over 15 amino acids. From germline, CDR1 is SGHVS and CDR2 FQNEAQ. V was trimmed by 0 bases and J by 3 bases, leaving 8 bases between them. CDR3 amino acids: CASSLARTANEKLFF. The CDR3 DNA reads as TGTGCCAGCAGCTTAGCGAGGACAGCTAATGAAAAACTGTTTTTT.

The V call is TRBV9, the J call TRBJ2-7, with D perhaps TRBD2 (6 bases). With 2 bases removed from V and 9 bases from J, the gap between germline ends came to 18 bases. The CDR3 consists of 14 residues. Germline lookup yields CDR1 SGDLS and CDR2 YYNGEE. In DNA, the CDR3 is TGTGCCAGCAGCGTTTCGGGGACTGAAGACGGGCAGTACTTC. Translation gives CASSVSGTEDGQYF.

This chain links TRBV6-5 with TRBJ1-5, with D hard to call. The germline V gene has CDR1 MNHEY and CDR2 SVGAGI. The V end was cut by 4 bases, the J end by 3 bases, with 7 bases between. The CDR3 has 13 amino acids. The CDR3 DNA is TGTGCCAGCAGTTCTGACAACAATCAGCCCCAGCATTTT. Its protein is CASSSDNNQPQHF.

The chain couples TRBV3-1 (or the pseudogene TRBV3-2) to TRBJ1-1; no clear D gene. V was clipped by 7 bases and J by 2 bases, with 14 bases between them. CDR1 and CDR2 from the germline V gene are LGHDT and YNNKEL (reference sequence). The CDR3 extends over 14 amino acids. CDR3 protein: CASTQRRSNTEAFF. Written as DNA, the CDR3 is TGTGCCAGCACCCAGAGGCGAAGCAACACTGAAGCTTTCTTT.

The J gene is TRBJ2-5, the V gene TRBV5-1, with D unresolved. This CDR3 is built from 13 residues. The germline gives CDR1 SGHRS, CDR2 YFSETQ. V was pared by 4 bases and J by 2 bases, with 9 bases between. DNA of the CDR3: TGCGCCAGCAGCCGTATCCTACAAGAGACCCAGTACTTC. Its translation: CASSRILQETQYF.

This rearrangement joins TRBV5-1 to TRBJ1-2; D is possibly TRBD1 (5 bases). The CDR3 sequence is 16 residues long. Germline V gene data show CDR1 as SGHRS and CDR2 as YFSETQ. Trimming left V 4 bases short and J 8 bases short, with 24 bases between. CDR3 nucleotide sequence: TGCGCCAGCAGCCAAAGCTTGGGCCGAACTCAGGGAGGCTACACCTTC. Translation gives CASSQSLGRTQGGYTF. The full variable domain, rest sourced from reference TRBV5-1 and TRBJ1-2, is KAGVTQTPRYLIKTRGQQVTLSCSPISGHRSVSWYQQTPGQGLQFLFEYFSETQRNKGNFPGRFSGRQFSNSRSEMNVSTLELGDSALYLCASSQSLGRTQGGYTFGSGTRLTVV.

The genes are TRBV12-5 and TRBJ1-4; D is perhaps TRBD1 (5 bases). The CDR3 contains 15 residues. V lost 4 bases, J lost 6 bases, and 15 bases lay in between. Germline V lookup: CDR1 LGHNT, CDR2 FRNRAP. Here the CDR3 reads CASGSSQGGHEKLFF. As DNA, the CDR3 is TGTGCTAGTGGTTCGTCTCAGGGAGGACATGAAAAACTGTTTTTT.

The chain recombines TRBV5-5 with TRBJ1-6, with 7 bases fitting TRBD1. The V gene's germline CDR1 is SGHKS and CDR2 YYEKEE (reference sequence). The CDR3 runs to 15 residues. Trimming took 0 bases from V and 9 from J; bases not matched to a gene: 6. In nucleotides, the CDR3 is TGTGCCAGCAGCTTGGGGACCGGGACAGCTTCACCCCTCCACTTT. Its translation: CASSLGTGTASPLHF.

The rearrangement joins TRBV9 to TRBJ2-3, with a possible D match to TRBD2 (6 bases). Germline lookup yields CDR1 SGDLS and CDR2 YYNGEE. V lost 4 bases, J lost 8 bases, and 11 bases lay in between. This CDR3 is 12 amino acids long. The CDR3 spells CASSLREGTQYF. DNA of the CDR3: TGTGCCAGCAGCCTGCGGGAAGGTACGCAGTATTTT.

V usage is TRBV2 and J usage is TRBJ1-1; no firm D call. The CDR3 runs 13 residues. Germline-derived CDR1 and CDR2 are SNHLY and FYNNEI. Deletions cut 0 bases from V and 11 bases from J, with 13 bases between. Written as DNA, the CDR3 is TGTGCCAGCAGTGAAGCCGGGGTTACGATGGCTTTCTTT. Translating gives CASSEAGVTMAFF.

This chain uses TRBV3-1 (or the pseudogene TRBV3-2) with TRBJ2-3; TRBD2 matches at 15 bases. Germline values: CDR1 LGHDT, CDR2 YNNKEL (reference sequence). This CDR3 contains 20 residues. Trimming cost V 0 bases and J 2 bases; bases outside gene matches: 9. The CDR3 sequence is CASSQERLGLAGGNTDTQYF. The CDR3 DNA is TGTGCCAGCAGCCAAGAACGCTTGGGACTAGCGGGGGGAAACACAGATACGCAGTATTTT.

The rearrangement uses TRBV10-2 and TRBJ1-2; TRBD1 agrees at 8 bases. The CDR3 covers 13 residues. The J segment lost 4 bases and the V segment lost 7 bases, leaving 5 bases of the junction unmatched. Germline CDR1 WSHSY, CDR2 SAAADI. CDR3 DNA: TGCGCCAGCACCGACAGGGGTGGCTATGGCTACACCTTC. Translating it yields CASTDRGGYGYTF.

The sample holds one count of this clone. In the same sample, other DNA sequences code for this CDR3. This chain links TRBV28 with TRBJ1-5; TRBD1 aligns across 9 bases. The CDR3 contains 20 residues. Trimming took 3 bases from V and 5 from J; bases not matched to a gene: 20. Per germline, CDR1 MDHEN and CDR2 SYDVKM. DNA for the CDR3: TGTGCCAGCAGTTTTGGGGTCGACAGGGGGAGGCGTTTGGCGGATCAGCCCCAGCATTTT. Protein: CASSFGVDRGRRLADQPQHF.

The V call is TRBV7-2, the J call TRBJ1-5; D is possibly TRBD1 (5 bases). The CDR3 length is 16 residues. From germline, CDR1 is SGHTA and CDR2 FQGNSA. V was clipped by 1 base and J by 2 bases, with 12 bases between them. CDR3 sequence: CASSLGGEAGNQPQHF. DNA for the CDR3: TGTGCCAGCAGCTTAGGGGGGGAGGCGGGCAATCAGCCCCAGCATTTT.

The chain employs TRBV18 and TRBJ1-4; weak D call: TRBD1 (6 bases). Germline V gives CDR1 KGHSH, CDR2 LQKENI. This CDR3 region has 15 residues. Trimming took 6 bases from V and 0 from J, leaving 11 bases between them. In DNA, the CDR3 is TGTGCCAGCTCCTTGACAGGTTCAACTAATGAAAAACTGTTTTTT. As protein: CASSLTGSTNEKLFF.

The CDR3 spells CASVAGQGANLRTEAFF. DNA of the CDR3: TGTGCCAGCGTCGCCGGACAGGGGGCGAACTTAAGAACTGAAGCTTTCTTT. The rearrangement links TRBV2 to TRBJ1-1, with TRBD1 matching over 11 bases. The germline CDR1 and CDR2 sequences are SNHLY and FYNNEI. The CDR3 consists of 17 residues. J gave up 5 bases and V 8 bases, and 16 bases lay outside the gene matches.

Notes on this clone: Relative to the germline gene, one junction end is altered; a read error may explain this. The rearrangement uses TRBV9 and TRBJ1-2; D possibly corresponds to TRBD1 (5 bases). This CDR3 contains 17 residues. Germline CDR1 reads SGDLS; CDR2 reads YYNGEE. The CDR3 DNA sequence: TGTGCCAGCAGCGTAGCCGCCACAGGCGTCTCTAACTATGGCTACATCTTC. Residues: CASSVAATGVSNYGYIF.

The rearrangement links TRBV27 to TRBJ1-1, with D perhaps TRBD1 (5 bases). Germline lookup yields CDR1 MNHEY and CDR2 SMNVEV (reference sequence). Trimming removed 0 bases from V and 4 bases from J, with 12 bases in between. CDR3 size: 15 residues. The CDR3 bases are TGTGCCAGCAGTTTATCGGGCAGGGCGAGCACTGAAGCTTTCTTT. This codes for CASSLSGRASTEAFF.

The genes are TRBV7-2 and TRBJ2-3, with 8 bases lining up with TRBD2. The CDR3 runs to 14 residues. Germline V lookup: CDR1 SGHTA, CDR2 FQGNSA. V lost 6 bases, J lost 2 bases, and 4 bases stayed unmatched. CDR3 sequence: CASRSGGYTDTQYF. The CDR3 nucleotides read TGTGCCAGCAGGAGCGGGGGATACACAGATACGCAGTATTTT.